A selection of T cell receptor beta chains follows, all from one sample in a study of blood T cell repertoires in COVID-19. The data were produced by immunoSEQ multiplex PCR, yet TCRdb's version contains in-frame clones alone and is incomplete. This sample yields a few hundred thousand clones, of which 82% are seen a single time; approximately 3.1% belongs to the top ten. The sequenced sample consisted of peripheral blood. The receptors come from a woman aged 18-29 years with acute or convalescent COVID-19. The CDR3 runs from the conserved cysteine through the conserved F or W. The D gene is left open where the match is weak. Some rows have no size entry. The others give once, few or many, or a class for an expanded clone.

size	V	D	J	CDR3	DNA
NA	TRBV7-9	NA	TRBJ1-2	CASSLGAFYGYTF	TGTGCCAGCAGCTTAGGAGCCTTCTATGGCTACACCTTC
NA	TRBV9	NA	TRBJ1-3	CASSVAPRGADGNTIYF	TGTGCCAGCAGCGTAGCTCCCCGGGGGGCTGACGGAAACACCATATATTTT
few	TRBV5-1	TRBD2	TRBJ2-7	CASSLGLAGHYEQYF	TGCGCCAGCAGCTTGGGGCTAGCGGGACACTACGAGCAGTACTTC
NA	TRBV2	TRBD1	TRBJ2-5	CASSRDSQETQYF	TGTGCCAGCAGCCGGGACAGCCAAGAGACCCAGTACTTC
NA	TRBV25-1	NA	TRBJ1-2	CASSDRAGYGYTF	TGTGCCAGCAGTGATCGGGCAGGGTATGGCTACACCTTC
NA	TRBV6-2/TRBV6-3	NA	TRBJ1-1	CASSLPPELEAFF	TGTGCCAGCAGTTTACCCCCCGAACTCGAAGCTTTCTTT
few	TRBV5-6	TRBD1	TRBJ1-2	CASSLDPGGRYYGYTF	TGTGCCAGCAGCTTAGACCCAGGGGGCAGGTACTATGGCTACACCTTC
NA	TRBV3-1/TRBV3-2	NA	TRBJ1-3	CASSQEYSPSGNTIYF	TGTGCCAGCAGCCAAGAATACAGCCCCTCTGGAAACACCATATATTTT
NA	TRBV7-2	NA	TRBJ1-2	CASSSTRGYTF	TGTGCCAGCAGCTCTACCCGGGGCTACACCTTC
NA	TRBV2	NA	TRBJ2-7	CASSPRGTYEQYF	TGTGCCAGCAGTCCCAGGGGAACCTACGAGCAGTACTTC
NA	TRBV5-6	TRBD2	TRBJ2-5	CASSLKLAGVETQYF	TGTGCCAGCAGCTTAAAACTAGCGGGAGTGGAGACCCAGTACTTC
NA	TRBV4-3	TRBD2	TRBJ2-1	CASSQDFTSGYYNEQFF	TGCGCCAGCAGCCAAGATTTCACTAGCGGGTACTACAATGAGCAGTTCTTC
NA	TRBV4-3	TRBD1	TRBJ2-5	CASSQDWTGMQETQYF	TGCGCCAGCAGCCAAGATTGGACAGGGATGCAAGAGACCCAGTACTTC
NA	TRBV28	TRBD1	TRBJ2-7	CASSQMTGASSYEQYF	TGTGCCAGCAGCCAAATGACAGGGGCCTCCTCCTACGAGCAGTACTTC
NA	TRBV2	TRBD1	TRBJ1-1	CASKGQSNTEAFF	TGTGCCAGCAAGGGACAGTCGAACACTGAAGCTTTCTTT
NA	TRBV6-6	NA	TRBJ2-7	CASSGPLESYEQYF	TGTGCCAGCAGTGGGCCGTTGGAATCCTACGAGCAGTACTTC
NA	TRBV28	TRBD1	TRBJ1-6	CASSPLQGKDNSPLHF	TGTGCCAGCAGCCCATTACAGGGGAAAGATAATTCACCCCTCCACTTT
once	TRBV3-1/TRBV3-2	TRBD1	TRBJ1-2	CASTKQQGYYGYTF	TGTGCCAGCACAAAACAACAGGGGTACTATGGCTACACCTTC
NA	TRBV19	NA	TRBJ2-2	CASSPTGGELFF	TGTGCCAGTAGTCCGACTGGGGGGGAGCTGTTTTTT
NA	TRBV19	NA	TRBJ2-2	CATRAAGTNTGELFF	TGTGCCACCCGGGCGGCAGGGACGAACACCGGGGAGCTGTTTTTT
NA	TRBV18	NA	TRBJ2-6	CASSPPKGPVGGANVLTF	TGTGCCAGCTCACCCCCCAAGGGGCCGGTCGGGGGGGCCAACGTCCTGACTTTC
NA	TRBV6-5	TRBD1	TRBJ1-2	CASSYIRDREGGYTF	TGTGCCAGCAGTTACATTCGGGACAGGGAGGGTGGCTACACCTTC
NA	TRBV7-2	NA	TRBJ2-7	CASSFSRDYRLSYEQYF	TGTGCCAGCAGCTTCTCCCGTGACTACCGCCTCTCCTACGAGCAGTACTTC
NA	TRBV4-3	NA	TRBJ2-1	CASSQEQQGNEQFF	TGCGCCAGCAGCCAAGAACAACAGGGAAACGAGCAGTTCTTC
NA	TRBV15	NA	TRBJ2-7	CATSSPSGDSYEQYF	TGTGCCACCAGCAGTCCGTCAGGGGACTCCTACGAGCAGTACTTC
NA	TRBV18	NA	TRBJ1-4	CASSRAVRGEKLFF	TGTGCCAGCTCACGGGCGGTACGGGGTGAAAAACTGTTTTTT
NA	TRBV6-2/TRBV6-3	TRBD1	TRBJ1-1	CASSYRQGGMNTEAFF	TGTGCCAGCAGTTACCGACAGGGCGGTATGAACACTGAAGCTTTCTTT
NA	TRBV2	NA	TRBJ1-1	CASRTGPEAFF	TGTGCCAGCAGGACAGGTCCAGAAGCTTTCTTT
NA	TRBV27	TRBD1	TRBJ1-5	CASSLEGANQPQHF	TGTGCCAGCAGTTTAGAGGGGGCCAATCAGCCCCAGCATTTT
NA	TRBV19	TRBD1	TRBJ2-3	CASSIGQGFTDTQYF	TGTGCCAGTAGTATCGGACAGGGGTTCACAGATACGCAGTATTTT
few	TRBV4-3	TRBD2	TRBJ2-1	CASSQTRTSGGYNEQFF	TGCGCCAGCAGCCAAACCCGCACTAGCGGAGGCTACAATGAGCAGTTCTTC
NA	TRBV6-1	NA	TRBJ1-4	CASSEVGRVVELFF	TGTGCCAGCAGTGAAGTCGGCAGGGTGGTGGAACTGTTTTTT
NA	TRBV6-5	TRBD1	TRBJ1-6	CASSYTTGSNSPLHF	TGTGCCAGCAGTTACACGACAGGGTCCAATTCACCCCTCCACTTT
few	TRBV20-1	TRBD1	TRBJ1-4	CSASSPGGADEKLFF	TGCAGTGCTAGTTCCCCAGGGGGCGCGGATGAAAAACTGTTTTTT
NA	TRBV5-1	NA	TRBJ2-1	CASSLVDYLSYNEQFF	TGCGCCAGCAGCTTGGTGGACTACCTCTCCTACAATGAGCAGTTCTTC
NA	TRBV7-8	TRBD2	TRBJ2-7	CASSLSAGAYEQYF	TGTGCCAGCAGCTTATCGGCGGGGGCCTACGAGCAGTACTTC
NA	TRBV7-2	TRBD2	TRBJ2-7	CASSYWALMGGLAGGEQYF	TGTGCCAGCAGCTATTGGGCGCTAATGGGGGGACTAGCGGGAGGGGAGCAGTACTTC
NA	TRBV7-8	NA	TRBJ1-4	CAWSDRRTNEKLFF	TGTGCCTGGTCTGACAGGCGGACTAATGAAAAACTGTTTTTT
NA	TRBV27	TRBD1	TRBJ1-1	CASSLSKGQGEPEAFF	TGTGCCAGCAGTTTATCGAAAGGACAGGGGGAACCTGAAGCTTTCTTT
NA	TRBV19	TRBD1	TRBJ2-7	CASSTDRASYEQYF	TGTGCCAGTAGTACGGACAGGGCATCCTACGAGCAGTACTTC
NA	TRBV14	NA	TRBJ2-1	CASSQGVGIAYNEQFF	TGTGCCAGCAGCCAAGGCGTCGGGATTGCCTACAATGAGCAGTTCTTC
NA	TRBV2	NA	TRBJ2-7	CASPTEPQQYF	TGTGCCAGCCCCACTGAGCCACAGCAGTACTTC
NA	TRBV10-3	TRBD1	TRBJ1-1	CAIRGDSADHTEAFF	TGTGCCATCAGGGGGGACAGCGCCGACCACACTGAAGCTTTCTTT
NA	TRBV9	NA	TRBJ1-3	CASSEQSSGNTIYF	TGTGCCAGCAGCGAACAATCCTCTGGAAACACCATATATTTT
NA	TRBV6-2/TRBV6-3	NA	TRBJ2-7	CASGPVSGPTKQYF	TGTGCCAGCGGCCCCGTCAGCGGACCTACGAAGCAGTACTTC
NA	TRBV9	NA	TRBJ2-3	CASSARASAADTQYF	TGTGCCAGCAGCGCGCGGGCTAGCGCGGCAGATACGCAGTATTTT
NA	TRBV12-3/TRBV12-4	NA	TRBJ1-1	CASSSGLYVAFF	TGTGCCAGCAGTTCAGGGCTCTATGTTGCTTTCTTT
NA	TRBV5-1	NA	TRBJ2-2	CASSLVDSGGTGELFF	TGCGCCAGCAGCTTGGTTGACTCAGGGGGGACCGGGGAGCTGTTTTTT
NA	TRBV7-2	TRBD2	TRBJ2-1	CASSLVRTSGRTGEQFF	TGTGCCAGCAGCTTAGTTCGGACTAGCGGGAGAACGGGTGAGCAGTTCTTC
NA	TRBV6-5	NA	TRBJ1-1	CASSFKQAHF	TGTGCCAGCAGTTTTAAACAGGCCCACTTT
NA	TRBV19	TRBD2	TRBJ2-1	CASRLTSGYLYNEQFF	TGTGCCAGTAGGTTGACTAGCGGTTATCTTTACAATGAGCAGTTCTTC
few	TRBV20-1	NA	TRBJ1-1	CSASLTAQTEAFF	TGCAGTGCTAGTCTCACAGCTCAAACTGAAGCTTTCTTT
NA	TRBV18	TRBD2	TRBJ2-7	CASSPPGSGRDYEQYF	TGTGCCAGCTCACCCCCAGGAAGCGGGAGGGACTACGAGCAGTACTTC
NA	TRBV10-3	TRBD1	TRBJ1-1	CAISEGKVQGETEAFF	TGTGCCATCAGTGAGGGAAAAGTACAGGGGGAGACTGAAGCTTTCTTT
NA	TRBV18	NA	TRBJ1-4	CASSPRNGRNEKLFF	TGTGCCAGCTCACCGAGGAACGGTCGAAATGAAAAACTGTTTTTT
NA	TRBV7-8	TRBD2	TRBJ2-5	CASSLGLAGEVETQYF	TGTGCCAGCAGCCTAGGACTAGCGGGAGAGGTGGAGACCCAGTACTTC
NA	TRBV28	NA	TRBJ1-1	CASSLLGSGSTEAFF	TGTGCCAGCAGTTTGTTGGGGTCAGGGTCCACTGAAGCTTTCTTT